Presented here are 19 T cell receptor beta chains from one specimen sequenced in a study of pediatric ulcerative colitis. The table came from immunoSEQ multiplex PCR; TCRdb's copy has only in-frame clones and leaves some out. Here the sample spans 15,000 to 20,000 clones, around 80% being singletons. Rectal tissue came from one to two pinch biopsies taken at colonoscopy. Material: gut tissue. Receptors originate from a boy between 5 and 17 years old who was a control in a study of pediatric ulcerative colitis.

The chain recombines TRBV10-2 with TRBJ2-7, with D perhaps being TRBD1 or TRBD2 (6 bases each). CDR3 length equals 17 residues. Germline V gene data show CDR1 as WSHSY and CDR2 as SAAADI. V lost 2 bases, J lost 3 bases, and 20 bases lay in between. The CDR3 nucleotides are TGCGCCAGCAGTGAGGGGGGGTCACAGGGACCAGGCTACGAGCAGTACTTC. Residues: CASSEGGSQGPGYEQYF.

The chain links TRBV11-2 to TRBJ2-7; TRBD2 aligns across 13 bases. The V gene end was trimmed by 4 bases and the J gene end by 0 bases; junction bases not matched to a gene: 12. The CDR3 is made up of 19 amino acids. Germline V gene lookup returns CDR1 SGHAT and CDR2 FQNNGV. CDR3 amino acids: CASSSKPGLAGSISYEQYF. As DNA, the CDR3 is TGTGCCAGCAGCTCCAAACCGGGACTAGCGGGGTCTATCTCCTACGAGCAGTACTTC.

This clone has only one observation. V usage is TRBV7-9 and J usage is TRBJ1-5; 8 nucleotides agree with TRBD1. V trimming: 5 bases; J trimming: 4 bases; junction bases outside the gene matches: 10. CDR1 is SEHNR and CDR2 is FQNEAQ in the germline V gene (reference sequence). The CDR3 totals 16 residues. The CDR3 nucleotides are TGTGCCAGCAGCCCGGACAGGGACTTGTATAATCAGCCCCAGCATTTT. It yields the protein CASSPDRDLYNQPQHF. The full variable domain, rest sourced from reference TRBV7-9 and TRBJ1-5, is DTGVSQNPRHKITKRGQNVTFRCDPISEHNRLYWYRQTLGQGPEFLTYFQNEAQLEKSRLLSDRFSAERPKGSFSTLEIQRTEQGDSAMYLCASSPDRDLYNQPQHFGDGTRLSIL.

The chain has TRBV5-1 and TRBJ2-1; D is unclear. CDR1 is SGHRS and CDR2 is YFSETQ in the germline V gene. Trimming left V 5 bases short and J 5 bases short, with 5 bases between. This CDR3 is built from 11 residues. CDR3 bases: TGCGCCAGCAGAATCGACAATGAGCAGTTCTTC. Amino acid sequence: CASRIDNEQFF.

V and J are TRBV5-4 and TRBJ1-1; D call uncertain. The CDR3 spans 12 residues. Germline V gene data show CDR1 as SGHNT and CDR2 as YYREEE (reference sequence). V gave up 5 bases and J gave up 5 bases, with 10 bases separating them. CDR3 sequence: CASSLGLTEAFF. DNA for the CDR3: TGTGCCAGCAGTTTAGGGTTGACTGAAGCTTTCTTT.

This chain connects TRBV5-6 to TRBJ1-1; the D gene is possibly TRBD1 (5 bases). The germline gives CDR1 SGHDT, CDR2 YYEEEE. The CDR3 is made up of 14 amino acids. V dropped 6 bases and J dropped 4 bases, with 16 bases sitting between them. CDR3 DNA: TGTGCCAGCAACCGGAGGGGAGGAGGCACTGAAGCTTTCTTT. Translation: CASNRRGGGTEAFF.

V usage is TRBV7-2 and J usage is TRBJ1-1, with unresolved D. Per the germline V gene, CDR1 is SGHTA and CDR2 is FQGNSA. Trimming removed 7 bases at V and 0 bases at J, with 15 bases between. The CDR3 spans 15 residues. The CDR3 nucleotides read TGTGCCAGCAAAGGTGGTAAGCACATGAACACTGAAGCTTTCTTT. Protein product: CASKGGKHMNTEAFF.

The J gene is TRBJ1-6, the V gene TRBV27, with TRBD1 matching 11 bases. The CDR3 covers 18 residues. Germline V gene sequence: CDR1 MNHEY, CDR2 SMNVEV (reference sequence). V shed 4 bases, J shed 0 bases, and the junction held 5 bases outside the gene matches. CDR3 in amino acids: CASSSGTGGNSYNSPLHF. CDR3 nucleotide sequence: TGTGCCAGCAGTTCGGGGACAGGGGGGAACTCCTATAATTCACCCCTCCACTTT.

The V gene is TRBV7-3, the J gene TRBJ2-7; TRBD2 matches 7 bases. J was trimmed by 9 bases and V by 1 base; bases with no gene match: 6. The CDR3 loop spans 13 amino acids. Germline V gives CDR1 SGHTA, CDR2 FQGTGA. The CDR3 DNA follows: TGTGCCAGCAGCTTAAATGGGGGGGACCTGCAGTACTTC. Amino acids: CASSLNGGDLQYF.

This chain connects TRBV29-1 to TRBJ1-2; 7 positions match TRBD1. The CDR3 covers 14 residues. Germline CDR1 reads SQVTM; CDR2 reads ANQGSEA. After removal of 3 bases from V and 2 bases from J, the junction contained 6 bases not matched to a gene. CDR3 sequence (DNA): TGCAGCGTTGACCCGCGACAGGGAAACTATGGCTACACCTTC. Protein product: CSVDPRQGNYGYTF.

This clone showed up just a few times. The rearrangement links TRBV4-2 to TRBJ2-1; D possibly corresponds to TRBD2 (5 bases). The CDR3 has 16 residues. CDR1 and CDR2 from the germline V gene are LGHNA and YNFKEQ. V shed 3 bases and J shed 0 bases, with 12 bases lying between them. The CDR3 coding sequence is TGTGCCAGCAGCCATCGAAGCGGCCGCTCCTACAATGAGCAGTTCTTC. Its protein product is CASSHRSGRSYNEQFF.

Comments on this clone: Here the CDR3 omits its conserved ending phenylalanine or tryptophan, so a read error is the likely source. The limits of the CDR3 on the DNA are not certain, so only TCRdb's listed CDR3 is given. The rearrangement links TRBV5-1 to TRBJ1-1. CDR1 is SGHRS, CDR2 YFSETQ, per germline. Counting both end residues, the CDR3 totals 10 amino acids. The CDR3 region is CASSSERGFL.

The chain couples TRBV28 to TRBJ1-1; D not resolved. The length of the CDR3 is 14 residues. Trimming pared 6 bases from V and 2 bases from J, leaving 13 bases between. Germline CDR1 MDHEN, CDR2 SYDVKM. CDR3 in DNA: TGTGCCAGCAGCCCCACCCCAGGTAACACTGAAGCTTTCTTT. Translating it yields CASSPTPGNTEAFF.

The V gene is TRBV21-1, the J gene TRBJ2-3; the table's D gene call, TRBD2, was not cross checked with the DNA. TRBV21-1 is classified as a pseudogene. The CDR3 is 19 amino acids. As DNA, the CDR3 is TGTGCCAGCAGCAATTACTGGACTAGCGGGGGGGATGGGACAGATACGCAGTATTTT. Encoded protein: CASSNYWTSGGDGTDTQYF.

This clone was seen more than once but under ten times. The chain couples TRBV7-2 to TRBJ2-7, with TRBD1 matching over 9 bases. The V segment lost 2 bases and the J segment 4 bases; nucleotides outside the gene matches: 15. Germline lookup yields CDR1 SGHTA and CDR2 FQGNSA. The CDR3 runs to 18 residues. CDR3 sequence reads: CASSLPRNRGPSKYEQYF. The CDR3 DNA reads TGTGCCAGCAGCTTACCCCGAAACAGGGGGCCTAGCAAATACGAGCAGTACTTC.

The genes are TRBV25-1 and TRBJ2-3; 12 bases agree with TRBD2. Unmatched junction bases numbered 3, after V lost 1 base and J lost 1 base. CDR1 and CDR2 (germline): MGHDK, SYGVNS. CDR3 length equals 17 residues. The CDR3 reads CASSELASGGGTDTQYF. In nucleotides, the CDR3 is TGTGCCAGCAGTGAATTAGCTAGCGGGGGGGGCACAGATACGCAGTATTTT.

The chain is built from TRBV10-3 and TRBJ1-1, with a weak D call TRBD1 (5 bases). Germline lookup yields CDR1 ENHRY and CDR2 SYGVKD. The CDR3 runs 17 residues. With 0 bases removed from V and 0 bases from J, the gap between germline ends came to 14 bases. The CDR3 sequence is CAISESWGNDMNTEAFF. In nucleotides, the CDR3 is TGTGCCATCAGTGAGTCGTGGGGGAACGACATGAACACTGAAGCTTTCTTT.

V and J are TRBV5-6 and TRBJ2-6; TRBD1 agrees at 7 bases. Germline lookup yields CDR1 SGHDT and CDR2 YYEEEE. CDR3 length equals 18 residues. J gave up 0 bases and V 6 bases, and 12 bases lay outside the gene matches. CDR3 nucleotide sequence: TGTGCCAGCAACCGCCCGGGACAGCTTAACTCTGGGGCCAACGTCCTGACTTTC. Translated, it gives CASNRPGQLNSGANVLTF.

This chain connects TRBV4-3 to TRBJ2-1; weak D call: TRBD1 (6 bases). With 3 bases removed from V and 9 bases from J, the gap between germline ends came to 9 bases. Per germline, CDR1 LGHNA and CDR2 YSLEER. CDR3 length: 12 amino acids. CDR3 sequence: CASSQGAFEQFF. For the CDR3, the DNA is TGCGCCAGCAGCCAGGGGGCATTTGAGCAGTTCTTC.